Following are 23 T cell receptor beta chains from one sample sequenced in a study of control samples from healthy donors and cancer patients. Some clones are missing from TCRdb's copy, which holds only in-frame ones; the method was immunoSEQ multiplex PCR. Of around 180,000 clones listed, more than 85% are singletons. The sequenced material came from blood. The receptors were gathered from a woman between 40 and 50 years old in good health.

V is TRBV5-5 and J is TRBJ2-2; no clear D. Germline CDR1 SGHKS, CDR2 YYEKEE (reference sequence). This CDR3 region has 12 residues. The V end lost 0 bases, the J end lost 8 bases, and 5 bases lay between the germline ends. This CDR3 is CASSLAWGELFF. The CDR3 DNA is TGTGCCAGCAGCTTGGCCTGGGGGGAGCTGTTTTTT.

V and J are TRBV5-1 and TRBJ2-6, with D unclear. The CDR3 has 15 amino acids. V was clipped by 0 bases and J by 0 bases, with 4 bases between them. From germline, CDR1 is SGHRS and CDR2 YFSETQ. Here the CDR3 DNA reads TGCGCCAGCAGCTTGGTGAGCTCTGGGGCCAACGTCCTGACTTTC. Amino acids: CASSLVSSGANVLTF.

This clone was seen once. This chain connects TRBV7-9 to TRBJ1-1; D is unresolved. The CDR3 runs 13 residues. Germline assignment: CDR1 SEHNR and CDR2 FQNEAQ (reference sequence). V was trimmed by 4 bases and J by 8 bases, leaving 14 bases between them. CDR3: CASSSPPRLEAFF. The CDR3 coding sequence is TGTGCCAGCAGCTCCCCCCCCCGGCTAGAAGCTTTCTTT.

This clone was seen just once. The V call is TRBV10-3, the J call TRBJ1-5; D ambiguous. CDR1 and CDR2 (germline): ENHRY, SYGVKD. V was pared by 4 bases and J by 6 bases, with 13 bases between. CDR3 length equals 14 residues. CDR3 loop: CAISANLMGQPQHF. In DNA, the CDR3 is TGTGCCATCAGTGCCAATCTGATGGGTCAGCCCCAGCATTTT.

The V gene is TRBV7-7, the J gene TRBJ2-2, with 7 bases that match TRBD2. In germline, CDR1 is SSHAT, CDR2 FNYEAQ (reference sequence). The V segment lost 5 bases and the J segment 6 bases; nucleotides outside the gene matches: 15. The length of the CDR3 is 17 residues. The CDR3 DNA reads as TGTGCCAGCAGCCCGTTCTCTTCAGCGGGGTTGGCCGGGGAGCTGTTTTTT. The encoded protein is CASSPFSSAGLAGELFF.

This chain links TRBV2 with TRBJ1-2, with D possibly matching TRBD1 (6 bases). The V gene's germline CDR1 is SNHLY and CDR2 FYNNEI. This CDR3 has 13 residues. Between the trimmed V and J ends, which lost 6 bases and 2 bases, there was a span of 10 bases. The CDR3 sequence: CASRITGNYGYTF. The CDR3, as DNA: TGTGCCAGCAGAATAACAGGGAACTATGGCTACACCTTC.

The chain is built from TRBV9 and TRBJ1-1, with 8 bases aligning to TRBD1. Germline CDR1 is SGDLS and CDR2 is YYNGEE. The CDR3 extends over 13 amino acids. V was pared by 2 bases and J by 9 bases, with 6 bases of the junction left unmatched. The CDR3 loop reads CASSVGQGAKAFF. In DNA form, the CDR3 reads TGTGCCAGCAGCGTCGGACAGGGAGCCAAAGCTTTCTTT.

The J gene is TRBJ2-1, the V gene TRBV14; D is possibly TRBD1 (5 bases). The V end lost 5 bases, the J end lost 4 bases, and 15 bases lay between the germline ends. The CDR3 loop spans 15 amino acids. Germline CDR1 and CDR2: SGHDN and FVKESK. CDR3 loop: CASSLAQGGYNEQFF. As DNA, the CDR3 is TGTGCCAGCAGCTTAGCCCAGGGTGGTTACAATGAGCAGTTCTTC.

CDR3: CASSYNRLEAFF. The CDR3 DNA reads as TGTGCCAGTAGTTACAACCGACTTGAAGCTTTCTTT. The gene calls are TRBV19 and TRBJ1-1; D is uncertain. Trimming stripped 5 bases from V and 7 bases from J, with 11 bases between. The CDR3 loop spans 12 amino acids. Per the germline V gene, CDR1 is LNHDA and CDR2 is SQIVND (reference sequence).

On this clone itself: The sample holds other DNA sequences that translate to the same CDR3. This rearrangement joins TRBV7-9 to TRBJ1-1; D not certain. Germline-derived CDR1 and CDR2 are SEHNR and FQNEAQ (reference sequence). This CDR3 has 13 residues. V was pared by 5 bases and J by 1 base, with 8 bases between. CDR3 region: CASSLTENTEAFF. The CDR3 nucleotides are TGTGCCAGCAGCCTAACAGAGAACACTGAAGCTTTCTTT.

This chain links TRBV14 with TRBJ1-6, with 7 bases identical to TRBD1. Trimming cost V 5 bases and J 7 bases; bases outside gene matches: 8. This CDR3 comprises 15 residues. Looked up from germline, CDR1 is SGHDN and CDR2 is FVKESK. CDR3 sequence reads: CASSRRQGGNSPLHF. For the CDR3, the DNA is TGTGCCAGCAGCAGACGACAGGGAGGGAATTCACCCCTCCACTTT. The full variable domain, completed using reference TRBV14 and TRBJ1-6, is EAGVTQFPSHSVIEKGQTVTLRCDPISGHDNLYWYRRVMGKEIKFLLHFVKESKQDESGMPNNRFLAERTGGTYSTLKVQPAELEDSGVYFCASSRRQGGNSPLHFGNGTRLTVT.

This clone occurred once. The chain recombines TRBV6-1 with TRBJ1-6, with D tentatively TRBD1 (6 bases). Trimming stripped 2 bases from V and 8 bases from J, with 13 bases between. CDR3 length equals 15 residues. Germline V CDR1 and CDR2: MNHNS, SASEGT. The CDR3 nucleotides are TGTGCCAGCAGTGAAAACAGGGTAACATATTCACCCCTCCACTTT. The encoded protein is CASSENRVTYSPLHF.

The chain's CDR3 is CASSLGGLDRGMRGYTF. CDR3 nucleotides: TGCGCCAGCAGCTTGGGCGGCTTGGACAGGGGGATGAGAGGCTACACCTTC. The chain recombines TRBV5-1 with TRBJ1-2; 10 bases match TRBD1. The CDR3 has 17 amino acids. From germline, CDR1 is SGHRS and CDR2 YFSETQ. V trimming: 0 bases; J trimming: 8 bases; junction bases outside the gene matches: 13.

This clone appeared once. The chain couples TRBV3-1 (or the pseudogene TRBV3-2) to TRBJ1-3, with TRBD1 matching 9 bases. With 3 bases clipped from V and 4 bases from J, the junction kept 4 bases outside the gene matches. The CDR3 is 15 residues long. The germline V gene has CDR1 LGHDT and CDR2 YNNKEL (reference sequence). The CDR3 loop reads CASSQIQGAGNTIYF. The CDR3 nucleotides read TGTGCCAGCAGCCAGATACAGGGGGCGGGAAACACCATATATTTT.

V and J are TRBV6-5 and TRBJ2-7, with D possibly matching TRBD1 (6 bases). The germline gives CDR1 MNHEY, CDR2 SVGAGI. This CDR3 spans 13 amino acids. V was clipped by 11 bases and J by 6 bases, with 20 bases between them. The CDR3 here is CAVRTVPPGEQYF. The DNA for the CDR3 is TGTGCCGTAAGGACAGTACCCCCCGGCGAGCAGTACTTC.

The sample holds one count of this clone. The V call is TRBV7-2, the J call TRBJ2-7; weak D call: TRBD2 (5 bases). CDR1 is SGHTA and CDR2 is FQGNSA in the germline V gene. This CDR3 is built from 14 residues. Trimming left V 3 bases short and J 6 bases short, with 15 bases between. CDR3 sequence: CASSFTTTGVEQYF. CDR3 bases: TGTGCCAGCAGCTTTACTACGACCGGGGTCGAGCAGTACTTC.

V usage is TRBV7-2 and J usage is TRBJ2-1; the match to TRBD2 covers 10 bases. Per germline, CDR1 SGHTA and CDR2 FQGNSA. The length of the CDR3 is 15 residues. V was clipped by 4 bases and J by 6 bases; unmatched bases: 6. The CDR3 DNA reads TGTGCCAGCAGCTCTAGCGGGGGCTTACGCAATGAGCAGTTCTTC. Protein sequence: CASSSSGGLRNEQFF.

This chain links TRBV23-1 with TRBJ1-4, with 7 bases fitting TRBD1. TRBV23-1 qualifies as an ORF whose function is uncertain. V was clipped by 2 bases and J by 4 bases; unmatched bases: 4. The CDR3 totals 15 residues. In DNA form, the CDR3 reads TGCGCCAGCAGTCAAAAAGGGGGCCGTAATGAAAAACTGTTTTTT. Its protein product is CASSQKGGRNEKLFF.

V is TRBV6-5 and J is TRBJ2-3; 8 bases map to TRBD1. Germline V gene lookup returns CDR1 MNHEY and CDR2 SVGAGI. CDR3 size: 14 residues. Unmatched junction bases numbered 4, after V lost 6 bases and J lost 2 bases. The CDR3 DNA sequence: TGTGCCAGCAGATGGACAGGGCCCACAGATACGCAGTATTTT. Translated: CASRWTGPTDTQYF.

CDR3 nucleotides: TGTGCCAGCAGCTGGGCCACCCAACTAGATGGCTACACCTTC. It translates to CASSWATQLDGYTF. The genes are TRBV5-6 and TRBJ1-2; D is undetermined. V was cut by 3 bases and J by 6 bases, with 15 bases left in between. The CDR3 is 14 residues long. CDR1 and CDR2 (germline): SGHDT, YYEEEE.

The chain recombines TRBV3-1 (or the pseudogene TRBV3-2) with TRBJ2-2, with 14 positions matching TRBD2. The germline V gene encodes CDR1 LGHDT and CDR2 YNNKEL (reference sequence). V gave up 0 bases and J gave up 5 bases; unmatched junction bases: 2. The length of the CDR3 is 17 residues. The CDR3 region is CASSQETSGGATGELFF. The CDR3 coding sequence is TGTGCCAGCAGCCAAGAGACTAGCGGGGGGGCGACCGGGGAGCTGTTTTTT.

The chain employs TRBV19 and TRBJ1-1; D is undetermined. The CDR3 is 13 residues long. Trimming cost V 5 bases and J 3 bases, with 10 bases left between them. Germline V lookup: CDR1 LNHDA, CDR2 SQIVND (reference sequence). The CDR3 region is CASSWVGYTEAFF. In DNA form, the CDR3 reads TGTGCCAGTAGTTGGGTAGGGTACACTGAAGCTTTCTTT.

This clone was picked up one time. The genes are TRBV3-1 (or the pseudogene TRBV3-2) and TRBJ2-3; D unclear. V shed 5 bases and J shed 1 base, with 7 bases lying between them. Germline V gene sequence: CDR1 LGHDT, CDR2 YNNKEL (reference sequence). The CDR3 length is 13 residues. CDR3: CASSVRGTDTQYF. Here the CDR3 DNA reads TGTGCCAGCAGCGTACGGGGCACAGATACGCAGTATTTT.